A selection of T cell receptor beta chains follows, all from one sample in a study of blood T cell repertoires in COVID-19. Assay: immunoSEQ multiplex PCR; the TCRdb copy retains only in-frame clones and omits some. Altogether about 400,000 clones are present, more than 75% being singletons, with the ten largest covering around 2.9%. Sequenced material: peripheral blood. The receptor set was obtained from a human donor in a cohort sampled during active COVID-19. Both conserved end residues are part of each CDR3. D genes are given only for firm matches. Clone size, where shown, is once, few, many, or a class for clones that have expanded.

D gene | J gene | clone size | CDR3 length | V gene | CDR3 protein | CDR3 DNA
NA | TRBJ2-5 | NA | 13 | TRBV7-8 | CASSLVRRETQYF | TGTGCCAGCAGCTTAGTGAGGCGGGAGACCCAGTACTTC
NA | TRBJ2-5 | NA | 13 | TRBV6-5 | CASNPAGQETQYF | TGTGCCAGCAACCCGGCAGGGCAAGAGACCCAGTACTTC
TRBD1 | TRBJ2-2 | NA | 14 | TRBV19 | CASSQGAVTGELFF | TGTGCCAGTAGTCAGGGGGCGGTCACCGGGGAGCTGTTTTTT
NA | TRBJ2-5 | NA | 13 | TRBV15 | CVTSRDQQETQYF | TGTGTCACCAGCAGAGATCAGCAAGAGACCCAGTACTTC
TRBD1 | TRBJ2-5 | NA | 12 | TRBV3-1/TRBV3-2 | CASRGTGTTQYF | TGTGCCAGCAGAGGGACAGGGACGACCCAGTACTTC
TRBD1 | TRBJ2-3 | NA | 16 | TRBV24-1 | CATSDAQGASTDTQYF | TGTGCCACCAGTGATGCACAGGGGGCTAGCACAGATACGCAGTATTTT
TRBD1 | TRBJ2-2 | NA | 15 | TRBV27 | CASSPLTGGVGELFF | TGTGCCAGCAGTCCCTTGACAGGGGGCGTCGGGGAGCTGTTTTTT
TRBD2 | TRBJ2-3 | NA | 15 | TRBV10-3 | CAISLLAGVSDTQYF | TGTGCCATCAGTCTACTAGCGGGAGTGTCAGATACGCAGTATTTT
NA | TRBJ2-3 | once | 12 | TRBV19 | CASLDSTDTQYF | TGTGCCAGTTTGGACTCCACAGATACGCAGTATTTT
TRBD2 | TRBJ2-3 | NA | 15 | TRBV2 | CASTTIGGATDTQYF | TGTGCCAGCACCACGATCGGGGGGGCCACAGATACGCAGTATTTT
NA | TRBJ1-3 | NA | 16 | TRBV6-1 | CASSERQVNSGNTIYF | TGTGCCAGCAGTGAACGACAGGTCAACTCTGGAAACACCATATATTTT
TRBD1 | TRBJ2-7 | few | 13 | TRBV5-1 | CASAGTGGRSPYF | TGCGCCAGTGCCGGGACAGGGGGCCGTTCGCCGTACTTC
NA | TRBJ1-1 | many | 15 | TRBV2 | CASSEGVRGRTEAFF | TGTGCCAGCAGTGAAGGGGTTAGGGGTCGGACTGAAGCTTTCTTT
TRBD2 | TRBJ2-1 | NA | 15 | TRBV5-4 | CASSVSGVSYNEQFF | TGTGCCAGCAGCGTTAGCGGGGTCTCCTACAATGAGCAGTTCTTC
NA | TRBJ1-1 | NA | 14 | TRBV24-1 | CATSDSSLVTGAFF | TGTGCCACCAGTGATTCATCATTAGTCACGGGGGCTTTCTTT
NA | TRBJ1-5 | NA | 14 | TRBV30 | CAWSVGGSGQPQHF | TGTGCCTGGAGTGTAGGGGGTTCAGGTCAGCCCCAGCATTTT
NA | TRBJ1-4 | NA | 15 | TRBV5-1 | CASSLVGGFGEKLFF | TGCGCCAGCAGCTTGGTAGGAGGGTTTGGGGAAAAACTGTTTTTT
TRBD1 | TRBJ1-2 | NA | 13 | TRBV6-5 | CASRIPGGYGYTF | TGTGCCAGCCGGATTCCAGGGGGCTATGGCTACACCTTC
TRBD1 | TRBJ1-5 | few | 17 | TRBV4-1 | CASSQVFPGDSNQPQHF | TGCGCCAGCAGCCAAGTCTTCCCAGGGGACAGTAATCAGCCCCAGCATTTT
NA | TRBJ1-5 | once | 15 | TRBV5-8 | CASSLDRDSNQPQHF | TGTGCCAGCAGCCTGGACCGGGACTCTAATCAGCCCCAGCATTTT
NA | TRBJ2-2 | NA | 14 | TRBV10-3 | CAISDRQGAGELFF | TGTGCCATCAGTGACAGGCAGGGTGCCGGGGAGCTGTTTTTT
TRBD1 | TRBJ1-4 | once | 13 | TRBV6-5 | CASGDRGWGKLFF | TGTGCCAGCGGGGACAGGGGCTGGGGAAAACTGTTTTTT